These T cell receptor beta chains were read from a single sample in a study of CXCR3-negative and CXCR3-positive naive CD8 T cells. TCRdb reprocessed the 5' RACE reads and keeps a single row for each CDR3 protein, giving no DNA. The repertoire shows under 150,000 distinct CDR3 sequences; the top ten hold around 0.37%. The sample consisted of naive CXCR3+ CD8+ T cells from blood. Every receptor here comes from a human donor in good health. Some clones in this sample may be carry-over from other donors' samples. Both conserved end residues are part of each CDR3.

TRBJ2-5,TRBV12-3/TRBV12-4,CASSFPGTATQETQYF
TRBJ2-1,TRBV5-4,CASSLYFVNEQFF
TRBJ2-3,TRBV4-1,CASSQQPGTQGTDTQYF
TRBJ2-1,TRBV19,CASSISNEQFF
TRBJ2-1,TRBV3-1,CASSQAGGRGEQFF
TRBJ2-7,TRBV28,CASRSTATEQYF
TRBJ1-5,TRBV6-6,CASSYSQENQPQHF
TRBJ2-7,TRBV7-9,CASSSQGGPYEQYF
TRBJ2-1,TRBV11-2,CASSLVFEQFF
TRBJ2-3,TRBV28,CASSFSGATDTQYF
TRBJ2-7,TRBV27,CASSLSHASYEQYF
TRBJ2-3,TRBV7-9,CASSLPASGGRDTQYF
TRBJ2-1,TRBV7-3,CASSPTTSGEQFF
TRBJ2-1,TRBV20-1,CSASSGTSMNEQFF
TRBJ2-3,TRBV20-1,CSVGTPSSTDTQYF
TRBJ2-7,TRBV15,CATSRRAGVGEQYF
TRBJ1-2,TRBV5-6,CASSFGTANYGYTF
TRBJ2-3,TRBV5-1,CASSRGTSGADTQYF
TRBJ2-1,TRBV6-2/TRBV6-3,CASGINNEQFF
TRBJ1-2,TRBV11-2,CASSFGTGTFGYTF
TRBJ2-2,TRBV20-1,CSARPENTGELFF
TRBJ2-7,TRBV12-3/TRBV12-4,CASSRGTHDEQYF
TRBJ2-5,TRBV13,CASSLGSGILQETQYF
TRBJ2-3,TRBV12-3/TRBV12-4,CASVPLPPGLAGTDTQYF
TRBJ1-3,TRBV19,CASSIGPQAGNTIYF
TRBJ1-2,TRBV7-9,CASSHPGGVYGYTF
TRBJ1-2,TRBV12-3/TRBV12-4,CASSLSGGLGYTF
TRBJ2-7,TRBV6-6,CASSYSPSADYYEQYF
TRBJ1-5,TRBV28,CASCQWGGAQPQHF
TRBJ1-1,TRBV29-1,CSVEEGFGTEAFF
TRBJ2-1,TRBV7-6,CASSRDLSSYNEQFF
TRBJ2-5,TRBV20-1,CSARDPRELETQYF
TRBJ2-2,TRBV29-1,CSVEVQGTLTNTGELFF
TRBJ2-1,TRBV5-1,CASSLFASGTYNEQFF
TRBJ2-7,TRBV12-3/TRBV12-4,CASSFVGFVGAELYEQYF
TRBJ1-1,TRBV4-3,CASSQARLNTEAFF
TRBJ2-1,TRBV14,CASSQPPGFGDNEQFF
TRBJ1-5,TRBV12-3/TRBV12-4,CASSLEGSPGPQHF
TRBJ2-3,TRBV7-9,CASSFSGSGIDTQYF
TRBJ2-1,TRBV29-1,CSVEVVGQVTYEQFF
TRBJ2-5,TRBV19,CASTSGTRARETQYF
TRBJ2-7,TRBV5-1,CASSATTGAEQYF
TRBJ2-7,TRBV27,CASSFNNIGYEQYF
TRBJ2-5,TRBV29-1,CSVEEDSGRRETQYF
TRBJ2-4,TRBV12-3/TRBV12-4,CASTSGRPSTKNIQYF
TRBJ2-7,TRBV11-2,CASSLGDSWGNEQYF
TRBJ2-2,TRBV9,CASSPGGGKIGELFF